The 26 T cell receptor beta chains presented below share a single source sample, sequenced in a study of human T cells and chemical hapten exposure. TCRdb used MiXCR to reprocess the RACE reads, holding one entry per CDR3 protein. The sample contains 300,000 to 450,000 distinct CDR3 sequences, 4.5% to 7% of which appear only once. Regarding time point: pre-sensitization, week 0. Treatment indicated: therapeutic diphenylcyclopropenone sensitization with weekly scalp DPC. The source was whole blood, collected in connection with sensitization to the hapten diphenylcyclopropenone (DPC). The receptors stem from a woman aged 18-30 years with alopecia areata. Some clones in this sample may be carry-over from other donors' samples.

This chain connects TRBV10-3 to TRBJ1-2; possibly TRBD1 for D (5 bases). The germline V gene has CDR1 ENHRY and CDR2 SYGVKD. V lost 3 bases to trimming and J lost 7 bases, with 12 bases between them. The CDR3 runs 13 residues. In DNA, the CDR3 is TGTGCCATCAGTGAACGGGGGGAAGGTGGCTACACCTTC. It yields the protein CAISERGEGGYTF.

The chain employs TRBV13 and TRBJ2-1, with D unresolved. Germline CDR1 reads PRHDT; CDR2 reads FYEKMQ (reference sequence). V was clipped by 1 base and J by 7 bases, with 5 bases between them. CDR3 length: 12 amino acids. The CDR3 DNA sequence: TGTGCCAGCAGCTTAGTGGGTAATGAGCAGTTCTTC. It encodes CASSLVGNEQFF.

The chain couples TRBV12-3 or TRBV12-4 to TRBJ2-1; D could derive from TRBD1 or TRBD2 (5 bases each). Trimming shortened V by 6 bases and J by 8 bases, and 17 bases separated the two germline ends. This CDR3 is built from 14 residues. The CDR3 loop reads CASRRGGGNDEQFF. CDR3 bases: TGTGCCAGCAGACGGGGTGGGGGTAACGATGAGCAGTTCTTC.

This chain uses TRBV20-1 with TRBJ1-1; weak D call: TRBD1 (6 bases). The CDR3 loop spans 12 amino acids. CDR1 is DFQATT and CDR2 is SNEGSKA in the germline V gene (reference sequence). With 4 bases removed from V and 4 bases from J, the gap between germline ends came to 10 bases. The CDR3 region is CSAKGVGTEAFF. The CDR3 bases are TGCAGTGCTAAGGGGGTGGGCACTGAAGCTTTCTTT.

The chain recombines TRBV13 with TRBJ2-3, with 7 positions matching TRBD2. Germline lookup yields CDR1 PRHDT and CDR2 FYEKMQ (reference sequence). With V trimmed by 2 bases and J by 0 bases, 5 bases remained unmatched. The CDR3 has 16 amino acids. The CDR3 here is CASSLSWGGSTDTQYF. The CDR3 DNA follows: TGTGCCAGCAGCTTATCCTGGGGGGGAAGCACAGATACGCAGTATTTT. Using reference TRBV13 and TRBJ2-3 for the parts outside the CDR3, the full variable domain is AAGVIQSPRHLIKEKRETATLKCYPIPRHDTVYWYQQGPGQDPQFLISFYEKMQSDKGSIPDRFSAQQFSDYHSELNMSSLELGDSALYFCASSLSWGGSTDTQYFGPGTRLTVL.

This clonotype was seen many times. The J gene is TRBJ2-7, the V gene TRBV28; D is uncertain. The CDR3 is 13 residues long. Germline V lookup: CDR1 MDHEN, CDR2 SYDVKM. Trimming took off 4 bases at V and 2 bases at J, with 9 bases between the two ends. This CDR3 reads CASSSPITYEQYF. CDR3 nucleotide sequence: TGTGCCAGCAGTTCCCCTATCACCTACGAGCAGTACTTC.

The sample holds many counts of this clonotype. This chain joins TRBV18 and TRBJ2-3; weak D call: TRBD1 (5 bases). The CDR3 consists of 16 residues. The V end lost 2 bases, the J end lost 2 bases, and 14 bases lay between the germline ends. CDR1 is KGHSH and CDR2 is LQKENI in the germline V gene. This CDR3 reads CASSPDARAPTDTQYF. The CDR3 DNA reads TGTGCCAGCTCACCAGACGCCAGGGCCCCCACAGATACGCAGTATTTT.

This clonotype was picked up many times. The chain couples TRBV10-3 to TRBJ2-3, with D perhaps given as TRBD1 or TRBD2 (6 bases each). Germline V gene data show CDR1 as ENHRY and CDR2 as SYGVKD. The CDR3 consists of 13 residues. Trimming pared 6 bases from V and 7 bases from J, leaving 14 bases between. The CDR3 reads CAISRGGPNTQYF. The DNA of the CDR3 is TGTGCCATCAGCCGTGGGGGGCCCAATACGCAGTATTTT.

This clonotype was counted a few times. The chain uses TRBV10-3 and TRBJ1-1, with a weak D call TRBD1 (5 bases). Trimming pared 0 bases from V and 2 bases from J, leaving 10 bases between. Germline values: CDR1 ENHRY, CDR2 SYGVKD. The CDR3 spans 15 residues. The CDR3 region has the DNA TGTGCCATCAGTGAGTCAACGGGGGGAAACACTGAAGCTTTCTTT. This translates into CAISESTGGNTEAFF.

This clonotype was seen repeatedly, ten times or more. The rearrangement joins TRBV2 to TRBJ2-2; TRBD1 matches 7 bases. Germline V gives CDR1 SNHLY, CDR2 FYNNEI. The CDR3 extends over 14 amino acids. V shed 6 bases and J 2 bases; nucleotides not matched to a gene: 3. In nucleotides, the CDR3 is TGTGCCAGCAGCGGACAGGCAAACACCGGGGAGCTGTTTTTT. Translated, it gives CASSGQANTGELFF.

This clonotype was counted only a few times. The chain carries TRBV28 and TRBJ1-4; D uncertain. Looked up from germline, CDR1 is MDHEN and CDR2 is SYDVKM. The V gene lost 4 bases and the J gene lost 8 bases, with 8 bases spanning the gap. CDR3 length: 12 amino acids. The CDR3 region has the DNA TGTGCCAGCAGTTCCCAAGGGGAAAAACTGTTTTTT. It is translated as CASSSQGEKLFF. The full variable domain, in which reference TRBV28 and TRBJ1-4 provide the parts outside the CDR3, is DVKVTQSSRYLVKRTGEKVFLECVQDMDHENMFWYRQDPGLGLRLIYFSYDVKMKEKGDIPEGYSVSREKKERFSLILESASTNQTSMYLCASSSQGEKLFFGSGTQLSVL.

This clonotype showed up just a few times. The rearrangement joins TRBV4-1 to TRBJ2-2; no definite D call. The V and J ends lost 4 bases and 4 bases respectively, with 13 bases between them. Per the germline V gene, CDR1 is MGHRA and CDR2 is YSYEKL. The CDR3 extends over 15 amino acids. The CDR3 nucleotides are TGCGCCAGCAGCCCACTGTCCACTTTCACCGGGGAGCTGTTTTTT. This translates into CASSPLSTFTGELFF.

This clonotype came up a few times. V and J are TRBV6-6 and TRBJ1-2; D gene uncertain. The CDR3 length is 16 residues. Germline V gene sequence: CDR1 MNHNY, CDR2 SVGAGI (reference sequence). V gave up 0 bases and J gave up 4 bases, with 15 bases separating them. The CDR3 DNA sequence: TGTGCCAGCAGTTACTCGAGTGGCACCGTGGGCTATGGCTACACCTTC. It codes for CASSYSSGTVGYGYTF.

At least ten counts were recorded for this clonotype. The V and J genes are TRBV13 and TRBJ2-6; TRBD1 aligns across 12 bases. The germline V gene encodes CDR1 PRHDT and CDR2 FYEKMQ (reference sequence). Germline trimming cut 3 bases from V and 2 bases from J; bases unmatched to any gene: 8. The CDR3 has 19 residues. Here the CDR3 reads CASSFYTGQGAAGANVLTF. In DNA, the CDR3 is TGTGCCAGCAGCTTTTATACGGGACAGGGGGCCGCTGGGGCCAACGTCCTGACTTTC.

This clonotype was counted a few times. The chain recombines TRBV5-1 with TRBJ2-3; D remains unclear. V lost 2 bases, J lost 2 bases, and 9 bases lay in between. This CDR3 is built from 14 residues. Germline-derived CDR1 and CDR2 are SGHRS and YFSETQ. CDR3 region: CASSLRLDTDTQYF. In nucleotides, the CDR3 is TGCGCCAGCAGCTTAAGACTGGACACAGATACGCAGTATTTT.

This clonotype has a count of ten or more. The chain recombines TRBV9 with TRBJ1-5; D gene uncertain. The CDR3 runs 15 residues. The germline V and J ends were trimmed by 4 bases and 0 bases, with 11 bases remaining between them. The germline V gene has CDR1 SGDLS and CDR2 YYNGEE. CDR3: CASSPGDFSNQPQHF. Here the CDR3 DNA reads TGTGCCAGCAGCCCCGGAGACTTTAGCAATCAGCCCCAGCATTTT.

The table lists this clonotype with many counts. The chain couples TRBV4-3 to TRBJ2-7, with 8 positions matching TRBD1. Trimming at V came to 1 base and at J to 3 bases, leaving 14 bases not matched to a gene. The germline gives CDR1 LGHNA, CDR2 YSLEER. This CDR3 comprises 18 residues. The CDR3 spells CASSQAVIPQDRVYEQYF. CDR3 sequence (DNA): TGCGCCAGCAGCCAAGCGGTAATTCCCCAGGACAGGGTCTACGAGCAGTACTTC.

Many counts were recorded for this clonotype. The chain has TRBV20-1 and TRBJ1-5; the match to TRBD1 covers 8 bases. In germline, CDR1 is DFQATT, CDR2 SNEGSKA (reference sequence). J lost 6 bases, V lost 4 bases, and 8 bases had no gene match. The CDR3 extends over 14 amino acids. The CDR3 sequence: CSANQDREIQPQHF. The DNA of the CDR3 is TGCAGTGCTAACCAGGACAGGGAGATTCAGCCCCAGCATTTT.

This clonotype was recorded a few times. The chain employs TRBV5-1 and TRBJ1-2; the D is unclear. Germline V CDR1 and CDR2: SGHRS, YFSETQ. The CDR3 is made up of 13 amino acids. Trimming pared 4 bases from V and 3 bases from J, leaving 10 bases between. CDR3 nucleotide sequence: TGCGCCAGCAGCCGTACTTTAGACTATGGCTACACCTTC. As protein: CASSRTLDYGYTF.

This clonotype has at least ten counts. The rearrangement links TRBV6-2 or TRBV6-3 to TRBJ2-2; a possible D gene is TRBD2 (5 bases). CDR3 size: 18 residues. V was cut by 7 bases and J by 2 bases, with 23 bases left in between. The germline V gene has CDR1 MNHEY and CDR2 SVGEGT. In DNA, the CDR3 is TGTGCCAGCACCCCCGTCGGGAAGGTCGACTTCAACACCGGGGAGCTGTTTTTT. Translation: CASTPVGKVDFNTGELFF.

J is TRBJ1-6 and V is TRBV5-1; D is unresolved. The CDR3 length is 13 residues. Germline CDR1 is SGHRS and CDR2 is YFSETQ. Between the trimmed V and J ends, which lost 2 bases and 8 bases, there was a span of 8 bases. As DNA, the CDR3 is TGCGCCAGCAGCTTATCTACGGATTCACCCCTCCACTTT. Its translation: CASSLSTDSPLHF.

This clonotype was detected only a few times. This rearrangement joins TRBV3-1 to TRBJ2-1, with 12 bases aligning to TRBD2. The CDR3 has 16 amino acids. With V trimmed by 2 bases and J by 4 bases, 3 bases remained unmatched. Germline values: CDR1 LGHDT, CDR2 YNNKEL (reference sequence). CDR3 in amino acids: CASSQLGTSGYNEQFF. For the CDR3, the DNA is TGTGCCAGCAGCCAATTGGGGACTAGCGGGTACAATGAGCAGTTCTTC.

This clonotype was picked up many times. The chain carries TRBV10-3 and TRBJ2-6; 10 bases agree with TRBD1. Germline assignment: CDR1 ENHRY and CDR2 SYGVKD. V dropped 9 bases and J dropped 1; count of bases not matched to a gene: 15. The CDR3 is made up of 19 amino acids. This CDR3 reads CAIAELDRGFKSGANVLTF. The DNA for the CDR3 is TGTGCCATTGCGGAACTGGACAGGGGGTTTAAGTCTGGGGCCAACGTCCTGACTTTC.

This clonotype was detected only a few times. This chain uses TRBV4-1 with TRBJ1-1; D not resolved. Germline assignment: CDR1 MGHRA and CDR2 YSYEKL. This CDR3 has 15 residues. Trimming left V 1 base short and J 1 base short, with 10 bases between. The CDR3 DNA reads TGCGCCAGCAGCCAAGCCCTTCAGTCGAACACTGAAGCTTTCTTT. Translation: CASSQALQSNTEAFF.

In its sample, this clonotype was seen many times. The chain combines TRBV4-3 with TRBJ1-1; weak D call: TRBD1 (5 bases). Per germline, CDR1 LGHNA and CDR2 YSLEER. Between the trimmed V and J ends, which lost 6 bases and 7 bases, there was a span of 18 bases. CDR3 length equals 14 residues. For the CDR3, the DNA is TGCGCCAGCAGTCTGAGGGGAGTTAGGGATGAAGCTTTCTTT. This encodes CASSLRGVRDEAFF.

As regards this clonotype: At one boundary the junction diverges from the germline segment, which might be a read error. The V gene is TRBV12-3 or TRBV12-4, the J gene TRBJ2-7; TRBD1 matches 8 bases. The CDR3 runs 16 residues. CDR3 in DNA: TGTGCCAGCAGCTTAGTTCCCGGGACAGGCGGTTACGAGCAGTACTTC. Protein product: CASSLVPGTGGYEQYF.